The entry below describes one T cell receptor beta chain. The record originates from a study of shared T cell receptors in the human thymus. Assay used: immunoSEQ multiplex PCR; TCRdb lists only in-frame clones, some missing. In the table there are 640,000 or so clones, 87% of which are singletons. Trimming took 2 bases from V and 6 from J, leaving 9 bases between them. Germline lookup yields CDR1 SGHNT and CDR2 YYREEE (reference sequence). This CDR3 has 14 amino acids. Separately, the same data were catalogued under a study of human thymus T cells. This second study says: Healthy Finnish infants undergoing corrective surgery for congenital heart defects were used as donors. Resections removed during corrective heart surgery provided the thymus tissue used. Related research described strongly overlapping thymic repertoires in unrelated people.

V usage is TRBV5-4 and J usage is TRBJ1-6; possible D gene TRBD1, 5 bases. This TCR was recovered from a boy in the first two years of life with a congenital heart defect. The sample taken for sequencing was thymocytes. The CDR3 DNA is TGTGCCAGCAGCTTTCAGGGACTTAATTCACCCCTCCACTTT. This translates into CASSFQGLNSPLHF. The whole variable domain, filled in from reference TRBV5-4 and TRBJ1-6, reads ETGVTQSPTHLIKTRGQQVTLRCSSQSGHNTVSWYQQALGQGPQFIFQYYREEENGRGNFPPRFSGLQFPNYSSELNVNALELDDSALYLCASSFQGLNSPLHFGNGTRLTVT.